This T cell receptor (beta chain) was profiled in a study of T cell changes during pregnancy in multiple sclerosis. Data came from immunoSEQ multiplex PCR; TCRdb stores just in-frame clones and leaves some out. The sample consists of tens of thousands of clones, around 94% of them appearing once. J was trimmed by 3 bases and V by 5 bases; bases with no gene match: 6. This CDR3 has 16 residues. Germline values: CDR1 LNHDA, CDR2 SQIVND (reference sequence). The origin of this receptor is a female donor with multiple sclerosis, enrolled in a pregnancy study. This sequence joins TRBV19 and TRBJ2-7; 14 bases line up with TRBD2. The material sequenced was peripheral blood. The CDR3 nucleotides are TGTGCCAGTAGTTGGGGACTAGCGGGAGAGGGCTACGAGCAGTACTTC. Protein sequence: CASSWGLAGEGYEQYF.